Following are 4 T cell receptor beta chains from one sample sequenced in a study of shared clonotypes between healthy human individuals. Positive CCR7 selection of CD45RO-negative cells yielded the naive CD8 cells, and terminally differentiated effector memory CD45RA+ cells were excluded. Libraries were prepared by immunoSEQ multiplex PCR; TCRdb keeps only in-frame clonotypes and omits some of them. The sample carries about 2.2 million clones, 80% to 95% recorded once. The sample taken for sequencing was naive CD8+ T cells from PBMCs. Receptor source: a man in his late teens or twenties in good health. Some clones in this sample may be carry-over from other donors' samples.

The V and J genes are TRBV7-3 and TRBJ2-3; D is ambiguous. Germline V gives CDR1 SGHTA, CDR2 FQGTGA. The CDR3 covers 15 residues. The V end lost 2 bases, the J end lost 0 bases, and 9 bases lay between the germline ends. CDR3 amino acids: CASSLRGSSTDTQYF. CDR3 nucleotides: TGTGCCAGCAGCTTACGTGGGTCTAGCACAGATACGCAGTATTTT.

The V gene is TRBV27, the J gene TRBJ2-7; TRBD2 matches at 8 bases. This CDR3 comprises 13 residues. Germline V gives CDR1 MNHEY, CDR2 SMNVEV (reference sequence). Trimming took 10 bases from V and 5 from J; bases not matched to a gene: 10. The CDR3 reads CATFGRAPNEQYF. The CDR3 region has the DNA TGTGCCACCTTCGGGAGGGCTCCCAACGAGCAGTACTTC.

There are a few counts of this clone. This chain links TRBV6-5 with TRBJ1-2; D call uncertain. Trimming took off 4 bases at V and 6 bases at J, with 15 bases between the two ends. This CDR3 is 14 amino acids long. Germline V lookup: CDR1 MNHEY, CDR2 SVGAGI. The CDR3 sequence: CASSFGVHVNGYTF. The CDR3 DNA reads TGTGCCAGCAGTTTCGGTGTCCACGTGAATGGCTACACCTTC.

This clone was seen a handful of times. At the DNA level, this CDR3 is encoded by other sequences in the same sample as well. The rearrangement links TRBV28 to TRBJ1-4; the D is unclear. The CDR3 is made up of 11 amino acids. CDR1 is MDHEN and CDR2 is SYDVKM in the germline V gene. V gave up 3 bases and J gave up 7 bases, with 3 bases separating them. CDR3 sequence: CASSFSEKLFF. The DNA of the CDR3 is TGTGCCAGCAGTTTTTCTGAAAAACTGTTTTTT.